This TCR beta chain stems from a study of blood T cell repertoires in COVID-19. TCRdb's table, derived via immunoSEQ multiplex PCR, lists solely in-frame clones and lacks some. The table shows approximately 46,000 clones, with roughly 80% occurring only once. This clone was observed a handful of times. This TCR came from a woman aged 55-70 years with acute or convalescent COVID-19. Sequencing was performed on peripheral blood.

The CDR3 spells CASSLRLAGHYEQYF. The DNA of the CDR3 is TGTGCCAGCAGTTTAAGGCTAGCGGGACATTACGAGCAGTACTTC. The genes are TRBV27 and TRBJ2-7, with 9 bases aligning to TRBD2. Germline CDR1 MNHEY, CDR2 SMNVEV (reference sequence). This CDR3 is built from 15 residues. J gave up 4 bases and V 2 bases, and 6 bases lay outside the gene matches.